This T cell receptor beta chain was profiled in a study of T cell repertoires and Cas9 in healthy adults. Study-level points and caveats: Reportedly, SpCas9-reactive effector T cell proliferation and function were mitigated by SpCas9-reactive Tregs in vitro.

TCRdb's table, derived via immunoSEQ multiplex PCR, lists solely in-frame clones and lacks some. The profile shows about 14,000 clones, approximately 89% of them singletons. Comments on this clone: Its antigen is still unknown.

V shed 5 bases and J 5 bases; nucleotides not matched to a gene: 9. Per the germline V gene, CDR1 is SGHNT and CDR2 is YENEEA. This CDR3 region has 15 residues. The sequence was obtained from a human donor in good health. The rearrangement joins TRBV11-3 to TRBJ2-5, with 9 bases matching TRBD1. Sequencing was done on a sample of Tregs (CD4+, CD25+, CD127-, CD137-, CD154-) from PBMCs; culture status not recorded. CDR3 nucleotide sequence: TGTGCCAGCAGCCCGGAACAGGGGGCAACGGAGACCCAGTACTTC. Translated, it gives CASSPEQGATETQYF.